The 28 T cell receptor beta chains reported below all come from one sample, sequenced in a study of blood T cell repertoires in COVID-19. Clones were sequenced by immunoSEQ multiplex PCR, and TCRdb holds only the in-frame ones, with some missing. The sample lists fewer than 300,000 clones; around nine tenths were seen once. The sequenced material came from peripheral blood. These receptors originate from a man in his forties who had recovered from COVID-19.

The rearrangement uses TRBV27 and TRBJ2-7; TRBD2 matches at 9 bases. The V segment lost 6 bases and the J segment 2 bases; nucleotides outside the gene matches: 2. CDR1 MNHEY and CDR2 SMNVEV come from the germline V gene (reference sequence). The CDR3 totals 13 residues. As DNA, the CDR3 is TGTGCCAGCAGGCTAGCGGGACCCTACGAGCAGTACTTC. Amino acids: CASRLAGPYEQYF.

The chain is built from TRBV7-9 and TRBJ2-3; 10 nucleotides agree with TRBD2. The CDR3 loop spans 14 amino acids. In germline, CDR1 is SEHNR, CDR2 FQNEAQ (reference sequence). V lost 5 bases to trimming and J lost 5 bases; unmatched junction nucleotides: 4. CDR3 bases: TGTGCCAGCAGCCACCGACTAGCGGGAGATACGCAGTATTTT. It yields the protein CASSHRLAGDTQYF.

The V call is TRBV6-6, the J call TRBJ1-1; D not certain. Looked up from germline, CDR1 is MNHNY and CDR2 is SVGAGI (reference sequence). V lost 7 bases to trimming and J lost 6 bases, with 18 bases between them. The CDR3 has 14 amino acids. The CDR3 spells CASTITPPRAEAFF. The CDR3 coding sequence is TGTGCCAGCACCATAACTCCCCCGCGGGCTGAAGCTTTCTTT.

This chain uses TRBV28 with TRBJ1-2; 7 bases are shared with TRBD1. The CDR3 spans 16 residues. Germline CDR1 is MDHEN and CDR2 is SYDVKM. The V and J ends lost 9 bases and 4 bases, in that order; junction bases with no gene match: 17. The DNA of the CDR3 is TGTGCCAGTATCTCCCGCCCGGGACAGCTCCTCTATGGCTACACCTTC. As protein: CASISRPGQLLYGYTF.

The genes are TRBV6-1 and TRBJ2-7; a weak D match, TRBD1 (5 bases). Trimming shortened V by 2 bases and J by 3 bases, and 14 bases separated the two germline ends. Germline CDR1 is MNHNS and CDR2 is SASEGT. This CDR3 region has 15 residues. In DNA form, the CDR3 reads TGTGCCAGCAGTGAATCCGGACACCCCTACTACGAGCAGTACTTC. As protein: CASSESGHPYYEQYF.

The CDR3 protein is CASSLDSPNTEAFF. The CDR3 nucleotides read TGCGCCAGCAGCTTGGACAGTCCGAACACTGAAGCTTTCTTT. J is TRBJ1-1 and V is TRBV5-1; D is uncertain. The germline V gene encodes CDR1 SGHRS and CDR2 YFSETQ. The CDR3 totals 14 residues. Trimming shortened V by 0 bases and J by 1 base, and 7 bases separated the two germline ends.

V usage is TRBV5-4 and J usage is TRBJ2-1, with 14 bases aligning to TRBD2. This CDR3 has 17 amino acids. In germline, CDR1 is SGHNT, CDR2 YYREEE (reference sequence). J lost 10 bases, V lost 4 bases, and 13 bases had no gene match. This CDR3 is CASSPGTSGSLRGEQFF. The CDR3 DNA reads as TGTGCCAGCAGCCCGGGGACTAGCGGGAGTCTTAGAGGGGAGCAGTTCTTC.

V usage is TRBV7-9 and J usage is TRBJ2-7; D remains unclear. This CDR3 has 13 amino acids. Trimming took off 1 base at V and 7 bases at J, with 11 bases between the two ends. Per germline, CDR1 SEHNR and CDR2 FQNEAQ (reference sequence). This CDR3 is CASSLDTRDEQYF. The CDR3 DNA sequence: TGTGCCAGCAGCTTAGATACCCGAGATGAGCAGTACTTC. The whole variable domain, remainder taken from reference TRBV7-9 and TRBJ2-7, is DTGVSQNPRHKITKRGQNVTFRCDPISEHNRLYWYRQTLGQGPEFLTYFQNEAQLEKSRLLSDRFSAERPKGSFSTLEIQRTEQGDSAMYLCASSLDTRDEQYFGPGTRLTVT.

The chain has TRBV19 and TRBJ1-5; 11 nucleotides align to TRBD1. The CDR3 is 15 amino acids. Looked up from germline, CDR1 is LNHDA and CDR2 is SQIVND (reference sequence). J lost 4 bases, V lost 6 bases, and 5 bases had no gene match. CDR3 residues: CASSFRDRGNQPQHF. The CDR3 DNA follows: TGTGCCAGTAGCTTTCGGGACAGGGGGAATCAGCCCCAGCATTTT.

This chain uses TRBV7-3 with TRBJ1-1; D possibly corresponds to TRBD1 (5 bases). V lost 5 bases, J lost 8 bases, and 21 bases lay in between. The CDR3 runs 15 residues. The germline CDR1 and CDR2 sequences are SGHTA and FQGTGA. In DNA, the CDR3 is TGTGCCAGCAGCGAAACACCAGGGATGGGGTCAGAAGCTTTCTTT. Its translation is CASSETPGMGSEAFF.

J is TRBJ2-1 and V is TRBV7-6; 9 nucleotides align to TRBD1. The ends lost 4 bases at V and 4 bases at J; junction bases unmatched: 5. This CDR3 is built from 15 residues. Germline CDR1 and CDR2: SGHVS and FNYEAQ. The CDR3 loop reads CASSWGQGPYNEQFF. The CDR3 bases are TGTGCCAGCAGCTGGGGACAGGGTCCTTACAATGAGCAGTTCTTC.

The rearrangement links TRBV28 to TRBJ1-3; D is perhaps TRBD1 (6 bases). The CDR3 has 15 amino acids. The germline V gene encodes CDR1 MDHEN and CDR2 SYDVKM. Trimming stripped 3 bases from V and 2 bases from J, with 11 bases between. The CDR3 DNA reads TGTGCCAGCAGTTTCACAGGGTTTACTGGAAACACCATATATTTT. This sequence encodes CASSFTGFTGNTIYF.

The chain has TRBV6-1 and TRBJ1-1, with D possibly being TRBD1 (5 bases). CDR1 is MNHNS and CDR2 is SASEGT in the germline V gene. This CDR3 is built from 16 residues. Deletions cut 0 bases from V and 9 bases from J, with 20 bases between. CDR3 protein: CASSEARKAKGLKAFF. CDR3 nucleotide sequence: TGTGCCAGCAGTGAAGCCCGAAAGGCGAAGGGACTAAAAGCTTTCTTT.

The chain couples TRBV13 to TRBJ2-5; 11 bases line up with TRBD2. The CDR3 spans 16 residues. The J segment lost 4 bases and the V segment lost 5 bases, leaving 9 bases of the junction unmatched. Germline assignment: CDR1 PRHDT and CDR2 FYEKMQ (reference sequence). This CDR3 reads CASSRLFGTSGETQYF. Here the CDR3 DNA reads TGTGCCAGCAGCCGCCTTTTTGGGACTAGCGGAGAGACCCAGTACTTC.

The rearrangement uses TRBV7-3 and TRBJ2-4; 8 bases match TRBD2. Germline V gene data show CDR1 as SGHTA and CDR2 as FQGTGA. The CDR3 runs 13 residues. V was clipped by 4 bases and J by 6 bases; unmatched bases: 2. CDR3: CASSSSGGNIQYF. CDR3 DNA: TGTGCCAGCAGCTCCAGCGGGGGAAACATTCAGTACTTC.

This chain connects TRBV2 to TRBJ1-5; no reliable D call. V lost 2 bases to trimming and J lost 1 base, with 9 bases between them. This CDR3 comprises 15 residues. The germline CDR1 and CDR2 sequences are SNHLY and FYNNEI. Here the CDR3 DNA reads TGTGCCAGCAGTGAAAGTACAGCAAGCAATCAGCCCCAGCATTTT. Translation gives CASSESTASNQPQHF.

CDR3 nucleotides: TGTGCCAGCAGCTTAGACTCGTTACCCCTTACCGGGGGAAACACCATATATTTT. Protein: CASSLDSLPLTGGNTIYF. The rearrangement uses TRBV7-6 and TRBJ1-3; D gene ambiguous. CDR3 size: 18 residues. Germline lookup yields CDR1 SGHVS and CDR2 FNYEAQ. Trimming cost V 1 base and J 4 bases, with 20 bases left between them.

The chain carries TRBV7-7 and TRBJ2-7; TRBD2 is a possible D gene (5 bases). Trimming cost V 5 bases and J 3 bases, with 17 bases left between them. The germline gives CDR1 SSHAT, CDR2 FNYEAQ (reference sequence). The CDR3 is 15 residues long. CDR3 DNA sequence: TGTGCCAGCAGCGGTGGGCCCGGGGAATACTACGAGCAGTACTTC. Translating gives CASSGGPGEYYEQYF.

V and J are TRBV7-8 and TRBJ2-1; 7 bases are a match to TRBD1. CDR1 SGHVS and CDR2 FQNEAQ come from the germline V gene. V lost 0 bases to trimming and J lost 3 bases; unmatched junction nucleotides: 5. This CDR3 contains 16 residues. DNA for the CDR3: TGTGCCAGCAGCTTAGCGCTAGGGGGCGGCTACAATGAGCAGTTCTTC. Amino acids: CASSLALGGGYNEQFF.

The rearrangement uses TRBV7-3 and TRBJ2-3; D perhaps matches TRBD2 (6 bases). Trimming cost V 1 base and J 3 bases, with 14 bases left between them. The germline CDR1 and CDR2 sequences are SGHTA and FQGTGA. This CDR3 has 16 residues. CDR3 protein: CASSLIAGAGTDTQYF. The CDR3 coding sequence is TGTGCCAGCAGCTTAATAGCCGGGGCGGGGACAGATACGCAGTATTTT.

The chain couples TRBV2 to TRBJ2-1, with TRBD2 matching over 9 bases. Per germline, CDR1 SNHLY and CDR2 FYNNEI. The CDR3 length is 15 residues. The V gene end was trimmed by 4 bases and the J gene end by 12 bases; junction bases not matched to a gene: 13. This chain's CDR3 is CASSGSGLAGSGQFF. As DNA, the CDR3 is TGTGCCAGCAGTGGGTCGGGGCTAGCGGGATCGGGGCAGTTCTTC.

The V gene is TRBV6-2 or TRBV6-3, the J gene TRBJ1-2; no clear D gene. Germline lookup yields CDR1 MNHEY and CDR2 SVGEGT. This CDR3 comprises 11 residues. V was pared by 5 bases and J by 8 bases, with 9 bases between. The CDR3 sequence: CASSTPGGYTF. In DNA, the CDR3 is TGTGCCAGCAGTACCCCGGGAGGCTACACCTTC.

This sequence joins TRBV2 and TRBJ2-1; TRBD2 might be the D (6 bases). The ends were cut back, 8 bases at V and 9 bases at J, with 23 bases in the middle. From germline, CDR1 is SNHLY and CDR2 FYNNEI. This CDR3 region has 15 residues. CDR3 sequence reads: CASEGPSRGSSEQFF. CDR3 nucleotide sequence: TGTGCCAGCGAGGGCCCCTCTCGGGGGAGTTCTGAGCAGTTCTTC.

J is TRBJ1-6 and V is TRBV5-1; D is possibly TRBD1 (5 bases). Germline loops: CDR1 SGHRS, CDR2 YFSETQ. CDR3 length: 15 amino acids. The V gene lost 7 bases and the J gene lost 7 bases, with 18 bases spanning the gap. The CDR3 spells CASQPTGGANSPLHF. CDR3 bases: TGCGCCAGCCAACCGACGGGCGGGGCAAATTCACCCCTCCACTTT. Full variable domain (outside the CDR3, taken from reference TRBV5-1 and TRBJ1-6): KAGVTQTPRYLIKTRGQQVTLSCSPISGHRSVSWYQQTPGQGLQFLFEYFSETQRNKGNFPGRFSGRQFSNSRSEMNVSTLELGDSALYLCASQPTGGANSPLHFGNGTRLTVT.

V is TRBV19 and J is TRBJ2-7; 8 bases fit TRBD1. This CDR3 has 15 amino acids. Germline lookup yields CDR1 LNHDA and CDR2 SQIVND (reference sequence). The V segment lost 5 bases and the J segment 3 bases; nucleotides outside the gene matches: 9. The CDR3 DNA is TGTGCCAGTAGTCCACCGGGACAGGTTGACTACGAGCAGTACTTC. Residues: CASSPPGQVDYEQYF.

The chain recombines TRBV4-1 with TRBJ2-7; 8 bases match TRBD1. The CDR3 contains 13 residues. The J segment lost 3 bases and the V segment lost 4 bases, leaving 2 bases of the junction unmatched. Germline V gene lookup returns CDR1 MGHRA and CDR2 YSYEKL. The CDR3 reads CASSLGQGYEQYF. The CDR3 coding sequence is TGCGCCAGCAGCCTCGGACAGGGCTACGAGCAGTACTTC.

This clone was counted once. The J gene is TRBJ2-5, the V gene TRBV5-1; possibly TRBD1 for D (7 bases). The V gene's germline CDR1 is SGHRS and CDR2 YFSETQ. Deletions cut 4 bases from V and 5 bases from J, with 30 bases between. This CDR3 has 19 amino acids. The DNA for the CDR3 is TGCGCCAGCAGCCGGGGAGGACGTGCAGGGGGTGTATCTAAGGAGACCCAGTACTTC. This encodes CASSRGGRAGGVSKETQYF.

The gene calls are TRBV5-8 and TRBJ2-2, with D possibly being TRBD1 (5 bases). The CDR3 has 15 amino acids. V shed 0 bases and J shed 3 bases, with 9 bases lying between them. CDR1 and CDR2 (germline): SGHTS, YDEGEE. CDR3 residues: CASSLGTPYTGELFF. In DNA form, the CDR3 reads TGTGCCAGCAGCTTGGGGACACCTTACACCGGGGAGCTGTTTTTT.